The sequence of this T cell receptor (beta chain) was determined in a study of blood T cell repertoires in COVID-19. Background on the study: Sources were T cells, B-cell-depleted T cells, or PBMCs; the material itself was cDNA or gDNA.

This clone was counted only a few times. With 3 bases clipped from V and 8 bases from J, the junction kept 12 bases outside the gene matches. The CDR3 spans 16 residues. Germline CDR1 and CDR2: SEHNR and FQNEAQ (reference sequence). Measured with immunoSEQ multiplex PCR; TCRdb has only the in-frame clones, and not every one. The sample shows tens of thousands of clones, around four fifths of them seen only once. V and J are TRBV7-9 and TRBJ1-4; 7 bases are a match to TRBD1. Input material: peripheral blood. This receptor was obtained from a human donor in a cohort sampled during active COVID-19. The CDR3 DNA reads as TGTGCCAGCAGCTTCTCCCCCACAGGGGTTAGAGAAAAACTGTTTTTT. Translated: CASSFSPTGVREKLFF.